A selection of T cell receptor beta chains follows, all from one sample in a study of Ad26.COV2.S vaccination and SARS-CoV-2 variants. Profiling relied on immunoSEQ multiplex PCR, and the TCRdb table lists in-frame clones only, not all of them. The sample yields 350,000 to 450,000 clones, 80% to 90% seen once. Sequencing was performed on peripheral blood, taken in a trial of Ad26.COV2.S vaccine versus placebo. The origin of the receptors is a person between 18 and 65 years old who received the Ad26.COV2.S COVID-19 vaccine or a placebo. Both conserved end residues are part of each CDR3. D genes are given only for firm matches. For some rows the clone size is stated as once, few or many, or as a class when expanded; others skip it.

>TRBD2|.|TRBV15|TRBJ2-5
TGCGCCACCAGCAGAGATAAGGGGGCTAGCGGGGGCCGGGAGACCCAGTACTTC
CATSRDKGASGGRETQYF
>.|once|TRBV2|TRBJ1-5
TGTGCCAGCAGTAAGGATAGAGGCAATCAGCCCCAGCATTTT
CASSKDRGNQPQHF
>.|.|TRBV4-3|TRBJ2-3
TGCGCCAGCAGCCAAGGGTACGGGTCGGTAGATACGCAGTATTTT
CASSQGYGSVDTQYF
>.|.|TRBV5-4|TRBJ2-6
TGTGCCAGCAGCCGTCGGGAAGCGGGGGCCAACGTCCTGACTTTC
CASSRREAGANVLTF
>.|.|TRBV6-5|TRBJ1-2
TGTGCCAGCAGTCTGGACAGCCGAAACTATGGCTACACCTTC
CASSLDSRNYGYTF
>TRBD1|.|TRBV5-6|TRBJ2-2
TGTGCCAGCCGGGACAGGGGGCTGACCGGGGAGCTGTTTTTT
CASRDRGLTGELFF
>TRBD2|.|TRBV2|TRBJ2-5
TGTGCCATCAACTGGCCAGGGAATGGGGGGGCCCAGTACTTC
CAINWPGNGGAQYF
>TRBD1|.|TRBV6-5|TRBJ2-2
TGTGCCTCCAAAGAGGACAGGGGTTTTGCCGGGGAGCTGTTTTTT
CASKEDRGFAGELFF
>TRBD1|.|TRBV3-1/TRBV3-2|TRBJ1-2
TGTGCCAGCAGTCCGATCGGGACAGGGCTACGAGCTAACTATGGCTACACCTTC
CASSPIGTGLRANYGYTF
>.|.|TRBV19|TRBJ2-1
TGTGCCAGTAGTATAAGGGTGGGGTCAGCCTACAATGAGCAGTTCTTC
CASSIRVGSAYNEQFF
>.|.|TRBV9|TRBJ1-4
TGTGCCAGCACCCGCGGGGGGGCAACTAATGAAAAACTGTTTTTT
CASTRGGATNEKLFF
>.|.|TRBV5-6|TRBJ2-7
TGTGCCAGCAGCTTGGTGCAGGGGGGAACCTACGAGCAGTACTTC
CASSLVQGGTYEQYF
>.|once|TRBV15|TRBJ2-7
TGTGCCACCAGCAAAGGGGGGTACGAGCAGTACTTC
CATSKGGYEQYF
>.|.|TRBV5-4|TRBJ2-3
TGTGCCAGCAGCTTAAGGGGCACAGATACGCAGTATTTT
CASSLRGTDTQYF
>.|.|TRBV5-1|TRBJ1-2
TGCGCCAGCAGCTTGTCTCCAGATTATGGCTACACCTTC
CASSLSPDYGYTF
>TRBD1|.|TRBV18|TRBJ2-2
TGTGCCAGCTCACCACAGACAGGGCACGGGGAGCTGTTTTTT
CASSPQTGHGELFF
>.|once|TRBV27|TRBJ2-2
TGTGCCAGCAGTTTGTGGGGGCTTACCGGGGAGCTGTTTTTT
CASSLWGLTGELFF
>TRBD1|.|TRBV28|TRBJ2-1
TGTGCCAGCAGGCCGGGACAGGGGTCCAGGAATGAGCAGTTCTTC
CASRPGQGSRNEQFF
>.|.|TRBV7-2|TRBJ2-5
TGTGCCAGCAGCTTATTTGCTAGCCGCCAAGAGACCCAGTACTTC
CASSLFASRQETQYF
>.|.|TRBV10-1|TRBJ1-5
TGCGCCAGCAGTCAAAATAAAGCTCAGCCCCAGCATTTT
CASSQNKAQPQHF
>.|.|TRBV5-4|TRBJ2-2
TGTGCCAGCAGCCCCATAACAGCGAACACCGGGGAGCTGTTTTTT
CASSPITANTGELFF
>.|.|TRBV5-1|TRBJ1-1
TGCGCCAGCAGCCCAAGGCTGAACACTGAAGCTTTCTTT
CASSPRLNTEAFF
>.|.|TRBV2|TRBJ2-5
TGTGCCAGCAGTGACACCCAAGAGACCCAGTACTTC
CASSDTQETQYF
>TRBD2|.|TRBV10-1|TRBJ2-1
TGCGCCAGCTTGAATAGCGGGAGGTACAATGAGCAGTTCTTC
CASLNSGRYNEQFF
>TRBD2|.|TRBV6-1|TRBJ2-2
TGTGCCAGCAGTGAACTAGCGGGTTTCACCGGGGAGCTGTTTTTT
CASSELAGFTGELFF
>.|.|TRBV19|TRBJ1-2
TGTGCCAGTAGTGGCGACTCCTATGGCTACACCTTC
CASSGDSYGYTF
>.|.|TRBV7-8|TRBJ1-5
TGTGCCAGCAGCCGAAGCCCCGATAAGGGACGCGGCAATCAGCCCCAGCATTTT
CASSRSPDKGRGNQPQHF
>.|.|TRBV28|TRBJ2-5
TGTGCCAGCAGTCGGCCCCAAGAGACCCAGTACTTC
CASSRPQETQYF
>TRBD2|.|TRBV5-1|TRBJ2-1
TGCGCCAGCAGCCTCCTCCCCGGGACTAGCGTGAGAGGGGAGCAGTTCTTC
CASSLLPGTSVRGEQFF
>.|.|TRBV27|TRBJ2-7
TGTGCCAGCAGTTCGCACGTAGGGGCCCTATCCTACGAGCAGTACTTC
CASSSHVGALSYEQYF
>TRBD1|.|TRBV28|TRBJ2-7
TGTGCCAGCAGTATCCCCGGGACAGAGAACTACGAGCAGTACTTC
CASSIPGTENYEQYF
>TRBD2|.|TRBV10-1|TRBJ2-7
TGCGCCAGCAGTGATGTTGGAGAGCGGGGGTTTATCAACGAGCAGTACTTC
CASSDVGERGFINEQYF
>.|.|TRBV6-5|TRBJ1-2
TGTGCCAGCAGTTACTCGGCGTCTTCGGGCGGCTACACCTTC
CASSYSASSGGYTF
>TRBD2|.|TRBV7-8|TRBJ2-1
TGTGCCAGCAGCCTGACTAGCGGGGGGGTCTACTACAATGAGCAGTTCTTC
CASSLTSGGVYYNEQFF
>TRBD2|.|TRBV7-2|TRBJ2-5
TGTGCCTGCAGCTTGGATGGACTAGCGGGAGGGGGGGAGACCCAGTACTTC
CACSLDGLAGGGETQYF
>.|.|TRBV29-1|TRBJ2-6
TGCAGCGTCCTCGGCAGGGGTAGGTCCTCTGGGGCCAACGTCCTGACTTTC
CSVLGRGRSSGANVLTF
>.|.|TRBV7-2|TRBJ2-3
TGTGCCAGCAGCTCCACGGGGGCGGATACGCAGTATTTT
CASSSTGADTQYF
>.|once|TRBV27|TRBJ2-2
TGTGCCAGCAGCGGAGCGTCGAACACCGGGGAGCTGTTTTTT
CASSGASNTGELFF
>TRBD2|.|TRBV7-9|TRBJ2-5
TGTGCCAGCAGCTTAGGGTTACTAGCGGGACATGAGACCCAGTACTTC
CASSLGLLAGHETQYF
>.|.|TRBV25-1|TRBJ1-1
TGTGCCAGCAGTGTCGGACTGGGGACTGAAGCTTTCTTT
CASSVGLGTEAFF
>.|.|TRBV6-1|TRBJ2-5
TGTGCCAGCAGTGAAGGTTTAGAGTTCGAGACCCAGTACTTC
CASSEGLEFETQYF
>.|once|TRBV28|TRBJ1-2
TGTGCCAGCAGTTTATCCCGGCTTGGCTACACCTTC
CASSLSRLGYTF
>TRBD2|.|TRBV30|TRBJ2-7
TGTGCCGGGGAGGGTTCTTACGAGCAGTACTTC
CAGEGSYEQYF
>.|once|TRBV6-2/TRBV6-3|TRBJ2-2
TGTGCCAGCAGTCTGACACGACCCGGGGAGCTGTTTTTT
CASSLTRPGELFF
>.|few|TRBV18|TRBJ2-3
TGTGCCAGCTCTCCGGACAGACTATACACAGATACGCAGTATTTT
CASSPDRLYTDTQYF
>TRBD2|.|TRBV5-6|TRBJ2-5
TGTGCCAGCAGCTTGGAGCTAGCGGAAGAGACCCAGTACTTC
CASSLELAEETQYF
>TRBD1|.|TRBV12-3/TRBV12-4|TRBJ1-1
TGTGCCAGCAGTTTCGACAGGGGTACTGAAGCTTTCTTT
CASSFDRGTEAFF
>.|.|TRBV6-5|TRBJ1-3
TGTGCCAGCAGTTACGAGCCCAGAACGGGCACCATATATTTT
CASSYEPRTGTIYF
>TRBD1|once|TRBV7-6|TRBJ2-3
TGTGCCAGCAGCCAATGGACAGGGGGCACAGATACGCAGTATTTT
CASSQWTGGTDTQYF
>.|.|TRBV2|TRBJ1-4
TGTGCCAGCAGTGATAGGACAACTAATGAAAAACTGTTTTTT
CASSDRTTNEKLFF
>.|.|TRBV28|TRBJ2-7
TGTGCCAGCAGTTCGCTCTCCAGGGGGGACTCCTACGAGCAGTACTTC
CASSSLSRGDSYEQYF
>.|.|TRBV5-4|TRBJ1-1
TGTGCCAGCAGCACCCAGGGAGTGAACACTGAAGCTTTCTTT
CASSTQGVNTEAFF
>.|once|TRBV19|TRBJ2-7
TGTGCCAGTAACCCGAACCCCCAGGGGAGGCACGAGCAGTACTTC
CASNPNPQGRHEQYF
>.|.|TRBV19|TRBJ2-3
TGTGCCAGTAGTATTATCGGCGGGGGCACAGATACGCAGTATTTT
CASSIIGGGTDTQYF
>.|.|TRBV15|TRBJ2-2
TGTGCCACCAGCAGAGATCGGCCTAGCTGGGGCGGGGAGCTGTTTTTT
CATSRDRPSWGGELFF
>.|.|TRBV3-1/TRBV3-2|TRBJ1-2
TGTGCCAGCAGCCAAGACCCCGCAGGGATCTATGGCTACACCTTC
CASSQDPAGIYGYTF
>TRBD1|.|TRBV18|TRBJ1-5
TGTGCCAGCAGACAGGGAGGTCAGCCCCAGCATTTT
CASRQGGQPQHF
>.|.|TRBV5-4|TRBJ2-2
TGTGCCAGCAGCTTGGGACAGCCTACGAACACCGGGGAGCTGTTTTTT
CASSLGQPTNTGELFF